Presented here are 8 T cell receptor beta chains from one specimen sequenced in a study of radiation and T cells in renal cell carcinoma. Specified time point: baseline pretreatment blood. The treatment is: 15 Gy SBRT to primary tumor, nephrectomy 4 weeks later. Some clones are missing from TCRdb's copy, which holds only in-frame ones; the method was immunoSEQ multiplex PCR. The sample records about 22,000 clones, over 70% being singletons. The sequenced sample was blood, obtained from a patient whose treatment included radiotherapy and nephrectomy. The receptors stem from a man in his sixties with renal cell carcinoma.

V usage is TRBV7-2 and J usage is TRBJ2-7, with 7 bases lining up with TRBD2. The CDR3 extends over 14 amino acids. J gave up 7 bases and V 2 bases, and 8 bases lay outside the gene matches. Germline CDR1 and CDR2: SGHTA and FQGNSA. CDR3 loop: CASSLWAGAREQYF. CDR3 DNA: TGTGCCAGCAGCTTATGGGCGGGAGCTAGGGAGCAGTACTTC.

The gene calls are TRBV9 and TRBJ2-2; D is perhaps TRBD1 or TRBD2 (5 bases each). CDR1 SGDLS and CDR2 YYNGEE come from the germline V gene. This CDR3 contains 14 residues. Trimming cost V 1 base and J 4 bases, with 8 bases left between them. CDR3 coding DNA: TGTGCCAGCAGCGTACAGGGAGCCACCGGGGAGCTGTTTTTT. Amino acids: CASSVQGATGELFF.

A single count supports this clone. In nucleotides, the CDR3 is TGTGCCAGTAGTTTGCAACTAGCGGGGAACACCGGGGAGCTGTTTTTT. This encodes CASSLQLAGNTGELFF. V usage is TRBV19 and J usage is TRBJ2-2, with 9 nucleotides matching TRBD2. Per germline, CDR1 LNHDA and CDR2 SQIVND (reference sequence). There are 16 residues in the CDR3. With V trimmed by 5 bases and J by 1 base, 5 bases remained unmatched.

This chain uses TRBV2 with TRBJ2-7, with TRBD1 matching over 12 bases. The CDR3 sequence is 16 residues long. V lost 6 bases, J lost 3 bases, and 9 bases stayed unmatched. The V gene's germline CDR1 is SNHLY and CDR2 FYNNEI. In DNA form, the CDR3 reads TGTGCCAGCAGGGGACAGGGGGCGGTCGAGGGCTACGAGCAGTACTTC. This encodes CASRGQGAVEGYEQYF. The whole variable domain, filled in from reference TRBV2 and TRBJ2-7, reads EPEVTQTPSHQVTQMGQEVILRCVPISNHLYFYWYRQILGQKVEFLVSFYNNEISEKSEIFDDQFSVERPDGSNFTLKIRSTKLEDSAMYFCASRGQGAVEGYEQYFGPGTRLTVT.

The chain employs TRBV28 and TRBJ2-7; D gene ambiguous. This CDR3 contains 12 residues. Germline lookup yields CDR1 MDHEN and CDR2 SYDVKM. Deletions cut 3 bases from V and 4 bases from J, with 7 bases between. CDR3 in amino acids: CASSFRVYEQYF. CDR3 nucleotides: TGTGCCAGCAGTTTCAGAGTTTACGAGCAGTACTTC.

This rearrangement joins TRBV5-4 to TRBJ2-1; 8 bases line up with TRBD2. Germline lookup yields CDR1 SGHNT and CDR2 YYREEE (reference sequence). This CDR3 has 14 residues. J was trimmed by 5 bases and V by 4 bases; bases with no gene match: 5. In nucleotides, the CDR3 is TGTGCCAGCAGCGAGGGACTAGACGACAATGAGCAGTTCTTC. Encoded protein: CASSEGLDDNEQFF.

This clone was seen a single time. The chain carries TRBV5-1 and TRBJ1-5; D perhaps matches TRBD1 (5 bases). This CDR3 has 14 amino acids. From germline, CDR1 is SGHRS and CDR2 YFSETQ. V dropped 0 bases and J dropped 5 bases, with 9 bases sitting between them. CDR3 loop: CASSLVGGHQPQHF. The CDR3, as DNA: TGCGCCAGCAGCTTGGTTGGGGGACATCAGCCCCAGCATTTT.

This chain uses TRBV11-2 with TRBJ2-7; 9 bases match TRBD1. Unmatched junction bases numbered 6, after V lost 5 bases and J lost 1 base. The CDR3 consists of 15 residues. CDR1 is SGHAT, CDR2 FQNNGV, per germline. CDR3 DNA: TGTGCCAGCAGCACTAAGACAGGGGGGTCCTACGAGCAGTACTTC. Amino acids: CASSTKTGGSYEQYF.